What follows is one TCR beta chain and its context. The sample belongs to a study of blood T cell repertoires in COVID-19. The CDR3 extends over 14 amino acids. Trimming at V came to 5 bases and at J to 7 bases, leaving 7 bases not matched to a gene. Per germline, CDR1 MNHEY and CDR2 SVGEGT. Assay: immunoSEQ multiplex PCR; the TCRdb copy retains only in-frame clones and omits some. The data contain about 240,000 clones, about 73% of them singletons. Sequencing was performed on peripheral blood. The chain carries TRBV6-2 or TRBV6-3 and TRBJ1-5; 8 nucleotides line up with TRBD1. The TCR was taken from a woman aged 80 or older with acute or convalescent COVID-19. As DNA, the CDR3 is TGTGCCAGCAGTCTCAGGGGGCCTGGACAGCCCCAGCATTTT. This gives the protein CASSLRGPGQPQHF.